This T cell receptor (beta chain) came from a study of shared clonotypes between healthy human individuals. Profiled with immunoSEQ multiplex PCR; TCRdb holds only in-frame clones, not every one. The data hold over 2 million clones, with 85% to 95% observed a single time. Subsets obtained from CD4+ cells comprised CD45RA+ naive and CD45RA-negative memory cells. Study results and caveats: As a rule, naive subsets had a larger estimated richness than memory subsets.

With regard to this clone: Its antigen is currently unknown.

This CDR3 contains 15 residues. Germline loops: CDR1 SGHRS, CDR2 YFSETQ. The V and J ends lost 1 base and 5 bases respectively, with 15 bases between them. The source material was naive CD4+ T cells sorted from blood. The subset was: CD45RA+ positively selected. This TCR was sampled from a man between 18 and 35 years old in good health. This sequence joins TRBV5-1 and TRBJ1-2; D remains ambiguous. The CDR3 here is CASSLLSSGGYGYTF. The DNA for the CDR3 is TGCGCCAGCAGCTTGCTTTCTTCGGGAGGATATGGCTACACCTTC.